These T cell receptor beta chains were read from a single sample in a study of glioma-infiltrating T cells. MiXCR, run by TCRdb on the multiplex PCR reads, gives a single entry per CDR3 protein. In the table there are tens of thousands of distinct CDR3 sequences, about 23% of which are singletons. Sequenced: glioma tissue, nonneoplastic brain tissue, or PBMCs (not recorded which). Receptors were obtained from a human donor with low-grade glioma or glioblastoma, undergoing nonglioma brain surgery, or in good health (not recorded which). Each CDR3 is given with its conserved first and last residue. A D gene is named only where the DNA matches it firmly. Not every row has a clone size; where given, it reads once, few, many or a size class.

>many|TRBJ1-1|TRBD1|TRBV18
TGTGCCAGCTCACCACAGGGGGCCACTGAAGCTTTCTTT
CASSPQGATEAFF
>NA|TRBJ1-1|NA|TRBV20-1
TGCAGTGCAGACGACAGGTTTCTCACTGGAGCTTTCTTT
CSADDRFLTGAFF
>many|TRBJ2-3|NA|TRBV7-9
TGTGCCAGCAGTCTCCTGGGGCCGGCGGCCCACCAGGCTACGCAGTATTTT
CASSLLGPAAHQATQYF
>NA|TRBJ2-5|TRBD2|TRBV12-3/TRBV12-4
TGTGTCAGCACCATGACTAGCGGGAGGGCCGAGACCCAGTACTTC
CVSTMTSGRAETQYF
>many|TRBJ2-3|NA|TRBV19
TGTGCCGCATTATACGGGACTAGCACAGATACGCAGTATTTT
CAALYGTSTDTQYF
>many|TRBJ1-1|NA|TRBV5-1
TGCGCCAGCAGCCCAGGGCATGGGAACACTGAAGCTTTCTTT
CASSPGHGNTEAFF
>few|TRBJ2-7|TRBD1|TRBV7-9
TGTGCCAGCAGCTTGACGGGACAGAAGTACGAGCAGTACTTC
CASSLTGQKYEQYF
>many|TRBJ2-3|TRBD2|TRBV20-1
TGCAGTGCCGGGGTCCTAGCGGGAGGCCTCGGCACAGATACGCAGTATTTT
CSAGVLAGGLGTDTQYF
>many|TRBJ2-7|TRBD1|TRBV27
TGTGCCAGCAGTGAATACCGGACAGGGACCCACGAGCAGTACTTC
CASSEYRTGTHEQYF
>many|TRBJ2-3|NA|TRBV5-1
TGCGCCAGCAGCCTGTCTAGCGCCACAGATACGCAGTATTTT
CASSLSSATDTQYF
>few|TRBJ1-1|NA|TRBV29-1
TGCAGCGTTGGAGGGGCGGAGGGAGCTTTCTTT
CSVGGAEGAFF
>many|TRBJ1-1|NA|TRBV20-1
TGCAGTGCTAGAGATCCAGGGCTGGGTACTGAAGCTTTCTTT
CSARDPGLGTEAFF
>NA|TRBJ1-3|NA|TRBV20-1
TGCAGTGCTAGACTCAGCTCTGGAAACATTATATATTTT
CSARLSSGNIIYF
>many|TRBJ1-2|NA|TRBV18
TGTGCCAGCTCACCATCACAGGGTCGCGATGGCTACACCTTC
CASSPSQGRDGYTF
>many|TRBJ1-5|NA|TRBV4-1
TGCGCCAGCAGCCAGAGGGACACTGGGGGGGGCAATCAGCCCCAGCATTTT
CASSQRDTGGGNQPQHF
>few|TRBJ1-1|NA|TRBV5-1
TGCGCCAGCAGCTTGCTTGACAGTGATAAGGGATCCGAAGCTTTCTTT
CASSLLDSDKGSEAFF
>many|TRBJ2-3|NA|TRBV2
TGTGCCAGCAGTGAACTGGACAGTCTCCTCACAGATACGCAGTATTTT
CASSELDSLLTDTQYF
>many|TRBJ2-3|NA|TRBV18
TGTGCCAGCTCACCAAGCCAGGGGACAGATACGCAGTATTTT
CASSPSQGTDTQYF
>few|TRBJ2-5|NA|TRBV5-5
TGTGCCAGCAGCTTCCAGCAAGAGACCCAGTACTTC
CASSFQQETQYF
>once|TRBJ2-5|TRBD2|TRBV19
TGTGCCAGTAGTATAGAGGCTGGGCTAGCGGTGGAAATCACCCAGTACTTC
CASSIEAGLAVEITQYF
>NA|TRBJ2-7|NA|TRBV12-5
TGTGCTAGTGGTCCCGACGGAGGGCCCCACGAGCAGTACTTC
CASGPDGGPHEQYF
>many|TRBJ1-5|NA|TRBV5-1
TGCGCCAGCAGCTTGGTGGCAGGCGGACAGCCCCAGCATTTT
CASSLVAGGQPQHF
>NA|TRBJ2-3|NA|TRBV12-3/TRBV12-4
TGTGCCAGCAGATCGCCTTGGTGGGGGACAGATACGCAGTATTTT
CASRSPWWGTDTQYF
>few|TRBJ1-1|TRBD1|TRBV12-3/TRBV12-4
TGTGCCAGCAGCCGACAGGGTAGGACTGAAGCTTTCTTT
CASSRQGRTEAFF
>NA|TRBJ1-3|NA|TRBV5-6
TGTGCCAGCAGCTTGTTGGACAGCGTTGGAAACACCATATATTTT
CASSLLDSVGNTIYF
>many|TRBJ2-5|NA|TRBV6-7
TGTGCCAGCACACAAGAGACCCAGTACTTC
CASTQETQYF